This passage covers 6 T cell receptor beta chains from one sample sequenced in a study of T cell repertoires in cytomegalovirus infection. Via MiXCR, TCRdb re-called the reads, giving one row per CDR3 protein. The sample carries about 220,000 distinct CDR3 sequences, about 40% recorded once. Their antigens remain unidentified. The sequencing used CD8+ T cells from cultured PBMCs, collected from culture after CMV antigen stimulation. All receptors come from a human donor in good health (CMV status not recorded). Some clones in this sample may be carry-over from other donors' samples.

The V call is TRBV10-3, the J call TRBJ1-6; D is possibly TRBD1 (5 bases). The V gene lost 2 bases and the J gene lost 9 bases, with 17 bases spanning the gap. CDR1 is ENHRY and CDR2 is SYGVKD in the germline V gene. The CDR3 is made up of 16 amino acids. CDR3 sequence (DNA): TGTGCCATCAGTGAGGGGGGTGTCGGGGGAGGTTCACCCCTCCACTTT. It translates to CAISEGGVGGGSPLHF.

This clonotype turned up a few times. The genes are TRBV7-6 and TRBJ2-1, with D unresolved. V was pared by 11 bases and J by 9 bases, with 8 bases between. The CDR3 sequence is 9 residues long. Germline loops: CDR1 SGHVS, CDR2 FNYEAQ. The CDR3 spells CAAFTEQFF. CDR3 nucleotide sequence: TGTGCCGCGTTTACTGAGCAGTTCTTC.

The chain links TRBV28 to TRBJ2-1; 12 positions match TRBD2. This CDR3 region has 18 residues. The trim removed 3 bases at V and 4 bases at J, leaving 10 bases unmatched. The germline CDR1 and CDR2 sequences are MDHEN and SYDVKM. In DNA form, the CDR3 reads TGTGCCAGCAGTTTTTACACAGGACTAGCGGGGAGTTACAATGAGCAGTTCTTC. Translated: CASSFYTGLAGSYNEQFF.

This chain links TRBV3-1 with TRBJ2-2; D is ambiguous. The CDR3 has 12 residues. The ends were cut back, 8 bases at V and 3 bases at J, with 7 bases in the middle. The V gene's germline CDR1 is LGHDT and CDR2 YNNKEL (reference sequence). The CDR3 loop reads CASREDTGELFF. CDR3 DNA: TGTGCCAGCCGAGAAGACACCGGGGAGCTGTTTTTT.

This clonotype showed up just a few times. V is TRBV7-9 and J is TRBJ1-1; D is undetermined. The CDR3 covers 11 residues. The V end was cut by 10 bases, the J end by 6 bases, with 12 bases between. The germline V gene encodes CDR1 SEHNR and CDR2 FQNEAQ (reference sequence). CDR3 bases: TGTGCCACCTCCGGCGGGGCTGAAGCTTTCTTT. Residues: CATSGGAEAFF. The variable domain in full, with the rest retrieved from reference TRBV7-9 and TRBJ1-1, is DTGVSQNPRHKITKRGQNVTFRCDPISEHNRLYWYRQTLGQGPEFLTYFQNEAQLEKSRLLSDRFSAERPKGSFSTLEIQRTEQGDSAMYLCATSGGAEAFFGQGTRLTVV.

The chain carries TRBV28 and TRBJ1-5; D gene ambiguous. Trimming pared 2 bases from V and 2 bases from J, leaving 7 bases between. From germline, CDR1 is MDHEN and CDR2 SYDVKM. The length of the CDR3 is 14 residues. CDR3 DNA sequence: TGTGCCAGCAGTTTAAGGGTACGCAATCAGCCCCAGCATTTT. This encodes CASSLRVRNQPQHF.